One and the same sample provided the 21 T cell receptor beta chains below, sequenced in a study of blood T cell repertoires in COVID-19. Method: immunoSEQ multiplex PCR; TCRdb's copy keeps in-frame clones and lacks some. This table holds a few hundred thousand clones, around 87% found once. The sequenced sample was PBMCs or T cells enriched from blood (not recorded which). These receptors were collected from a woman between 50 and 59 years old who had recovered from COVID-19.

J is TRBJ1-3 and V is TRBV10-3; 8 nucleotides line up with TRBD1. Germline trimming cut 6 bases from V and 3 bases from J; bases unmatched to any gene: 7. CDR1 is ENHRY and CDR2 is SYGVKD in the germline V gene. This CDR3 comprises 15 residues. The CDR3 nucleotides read TGTGCCATCAGGGCAACTGGACAGGGTGGAAACACCATATATTTT. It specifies CAIRATGQGGNTIYF.

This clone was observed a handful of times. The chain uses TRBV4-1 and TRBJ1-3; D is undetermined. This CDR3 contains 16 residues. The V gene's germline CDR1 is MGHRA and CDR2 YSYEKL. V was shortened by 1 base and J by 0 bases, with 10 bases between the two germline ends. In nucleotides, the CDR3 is TGCGCCAGCAGCCAAGGGGCCAGCAGCTCTGGAAACACCATATATTTT. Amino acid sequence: CASSQGASSSGNTIYF.

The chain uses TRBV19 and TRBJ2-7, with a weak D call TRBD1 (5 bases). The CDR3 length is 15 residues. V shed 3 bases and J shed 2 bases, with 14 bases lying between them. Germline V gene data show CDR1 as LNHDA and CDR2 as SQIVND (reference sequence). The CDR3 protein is CASSMGTDTTYEQYF. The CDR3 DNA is TGTGCCAGTAGTATGGGTACGGACACGACCTACGAGCAGTACTTC.

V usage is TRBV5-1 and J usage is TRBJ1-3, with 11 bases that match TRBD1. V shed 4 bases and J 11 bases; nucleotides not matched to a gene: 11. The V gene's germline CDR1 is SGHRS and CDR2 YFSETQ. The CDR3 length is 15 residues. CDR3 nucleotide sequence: TGCGCCAGCAGCACCACGGACAGGGGGCCGCTTTCCATATATTTT. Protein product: CASSTTDRGPLSIYF.

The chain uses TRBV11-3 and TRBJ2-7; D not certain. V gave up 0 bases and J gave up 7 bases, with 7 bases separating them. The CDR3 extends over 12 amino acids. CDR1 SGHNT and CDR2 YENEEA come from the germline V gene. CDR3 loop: CASSLDGFEQYF. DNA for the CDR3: TGTGCCAGCAGCTTAGACGGGTTTGAGCAGTACTTC.

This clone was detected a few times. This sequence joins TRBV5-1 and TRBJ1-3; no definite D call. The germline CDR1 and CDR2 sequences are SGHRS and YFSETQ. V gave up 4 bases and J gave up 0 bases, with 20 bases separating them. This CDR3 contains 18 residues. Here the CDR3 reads CASSRLTGEGYSGNTIYF. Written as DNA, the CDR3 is TGCGCCAGCAGCCGGTTGACCGGAGAGGGTTACTCTGGAAACACCATATATTTT.

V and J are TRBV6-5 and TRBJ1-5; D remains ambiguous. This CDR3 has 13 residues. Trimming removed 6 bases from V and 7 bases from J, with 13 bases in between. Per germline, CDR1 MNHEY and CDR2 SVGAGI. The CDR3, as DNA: TGTGCCAGCAGGCGGGGAGTCCCGCAGCCCCAGCATTTT. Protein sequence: CASRRGVPQPQHF.

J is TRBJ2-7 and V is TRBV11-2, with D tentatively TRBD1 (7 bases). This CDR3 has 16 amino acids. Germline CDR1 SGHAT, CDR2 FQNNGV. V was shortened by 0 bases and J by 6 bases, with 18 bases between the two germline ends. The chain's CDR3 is CASSLDGQGGSREQYF. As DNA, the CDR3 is TGTGCCAGCAGCTTAGATGGGCAGGGGGGCTCTCGCGAGCAGTACTTC.

Here the CDR3 reads CASTPGREEGYTF. The CDR3 coding sequence is TGTGCCAGCACCCCGGGACGGGAGGAGGGCTACACCTTC. The rearrangement joins TRBV6-6 to TRBJ1-2; D possibly corresponds to TRBD1 (5 bases). The V end lost 7 bases, the J end lost 8 bases, and 17 bases lay between the germline ends. In germline, CDR1 is MNHNY, CDR2 SVGAGI (reference sequence). CDR3 length: 13 amino acids.

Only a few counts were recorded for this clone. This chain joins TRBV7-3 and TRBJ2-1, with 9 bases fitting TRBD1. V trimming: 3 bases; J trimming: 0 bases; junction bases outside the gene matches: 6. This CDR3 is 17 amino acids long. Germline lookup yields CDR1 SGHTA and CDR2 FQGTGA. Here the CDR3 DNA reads TGTGCCAGCAGCTTGACAGGGGGTATTCGCTCCTACAATGAGCAGTTCTTC. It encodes CASSLTGGIRSYNEQFF.

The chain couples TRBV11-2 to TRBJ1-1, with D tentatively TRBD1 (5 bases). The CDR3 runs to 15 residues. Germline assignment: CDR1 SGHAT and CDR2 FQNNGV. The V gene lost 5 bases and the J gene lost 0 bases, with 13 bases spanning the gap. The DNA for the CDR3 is TGTGCCAGCAGCCGGGACTTGGGCATGAACACTGAAGCTTTCTTT. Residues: CASSRDLGMNTEAFF.

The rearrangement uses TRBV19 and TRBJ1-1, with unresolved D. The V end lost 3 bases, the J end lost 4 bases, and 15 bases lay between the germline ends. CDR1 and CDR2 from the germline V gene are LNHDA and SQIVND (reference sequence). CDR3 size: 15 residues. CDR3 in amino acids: CASSIYGSSGTEAFF. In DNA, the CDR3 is TGTGCCAGTAGTATTTATGGCAGCTCGGGCACTGAAGCTTTCTTT.

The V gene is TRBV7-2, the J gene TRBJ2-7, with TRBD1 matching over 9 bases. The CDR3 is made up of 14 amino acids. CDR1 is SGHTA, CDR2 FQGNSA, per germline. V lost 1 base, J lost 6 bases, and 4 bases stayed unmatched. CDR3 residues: CASSLGDRVGEQYF. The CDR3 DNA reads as TGTGCCAGCAGCTTAGGGGACAGGGTAGGCGAGCAGTACTTC. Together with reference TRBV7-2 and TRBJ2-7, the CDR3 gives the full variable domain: GAGVSQSPSNKVTEKGKDVELRCDPISGHTALYWYRQSLGQGLEFLIYFQGNSAPDKSGLPSDRFSAERTGGSVSTLTIQRTQQEDSAVYLCASSLGDRVGEQYFGPGTRLTVT.

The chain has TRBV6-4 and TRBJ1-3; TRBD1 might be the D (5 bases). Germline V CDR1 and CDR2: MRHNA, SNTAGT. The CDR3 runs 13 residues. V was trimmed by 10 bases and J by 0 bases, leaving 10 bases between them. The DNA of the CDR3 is TGTGCCACATACAGGATCTCTGGAAACACCATATATTTT. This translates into CATYRISGNTIYF.

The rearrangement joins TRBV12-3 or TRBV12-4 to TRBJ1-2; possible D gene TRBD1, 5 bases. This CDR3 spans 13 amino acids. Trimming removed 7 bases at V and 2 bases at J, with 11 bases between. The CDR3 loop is CASKQGYNYGYTF. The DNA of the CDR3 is TGTGCCAGCAAGCAGGGATACAACTATGGCTACACCTTC.

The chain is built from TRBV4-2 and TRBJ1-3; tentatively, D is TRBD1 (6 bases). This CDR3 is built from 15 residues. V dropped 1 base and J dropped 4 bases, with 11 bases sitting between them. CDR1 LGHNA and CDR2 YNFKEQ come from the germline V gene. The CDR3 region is CASSQGQGLGNTIYF. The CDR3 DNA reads TGTGCCAGCAGCCAAGGGCAGGGGCTCGGAAACACCATATATTTT.

The CDR3 here is CASSEAGADFNEQFF. The CDR3 DNA sequence: TGTGCCAGCAGTGAAGCGGGGGCTGACTTCAATGAGCAGTTCTTC. V usage is TRBV2 and J usage is TRBJ2-1; possible D gene TRBD1, 6 bases. V was clipped by 0 bases and J by 6 bases, with 12 bases between them. The germline CDR1 and CDR2 sequences are SNHLY and FYNNEI. The CDR3 contains 15 residues.

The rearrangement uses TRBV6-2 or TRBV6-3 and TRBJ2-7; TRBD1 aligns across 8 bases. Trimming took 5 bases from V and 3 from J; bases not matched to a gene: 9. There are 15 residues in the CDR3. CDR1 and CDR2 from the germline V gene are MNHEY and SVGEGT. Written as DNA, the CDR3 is TGTGCCAGCAGTAAACCCGGGACAGGATACTACGAGCAGTACTTC. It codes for CASSKPGTGYYEQYF.

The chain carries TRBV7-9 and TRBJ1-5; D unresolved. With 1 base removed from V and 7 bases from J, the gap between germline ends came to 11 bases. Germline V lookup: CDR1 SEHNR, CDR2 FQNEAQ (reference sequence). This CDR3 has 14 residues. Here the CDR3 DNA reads TGTGCCAGCAGCTTAGGCGTTCGAGGACAGCCCCAGCATTTT. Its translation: CASSLGVRGQPQHF.

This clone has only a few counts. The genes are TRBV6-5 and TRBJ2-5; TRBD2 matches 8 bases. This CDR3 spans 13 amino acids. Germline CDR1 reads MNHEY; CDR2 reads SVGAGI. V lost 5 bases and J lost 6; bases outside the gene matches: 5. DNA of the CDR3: TGTGCCAGCAGTACCTTAGCGGGGCAGACCCAGTACTTC. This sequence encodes CASSTLAGQTQYF.

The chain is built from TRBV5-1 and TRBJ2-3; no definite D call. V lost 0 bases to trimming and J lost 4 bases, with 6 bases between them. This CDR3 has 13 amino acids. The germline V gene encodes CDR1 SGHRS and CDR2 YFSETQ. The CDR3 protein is CASSLAEPDTQYF. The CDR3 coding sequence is TGCGCCAGCAGCTTGGCAGAACCAGATACGCAGTATTTT. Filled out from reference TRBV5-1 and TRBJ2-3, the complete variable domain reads KAGVTQTPRYLIKTRGQQVTLSCSPISGHRSVSWYQQTPGQGLQFLFEYFSETQRNKGNFPGRFSGRQFSNSRSEMNVSTLELGDSALYLCASSLAEPDTQYFGPGTRLTVL.